The following is a TCR beta chain sequence with its context. No antigen is known for it. The entry originates in a study of T cells in Graves' hyperthyroidism and ophthalmopathy. Study outcomes and limitations: Ophthalmopathy was identified by the model a median approximately 6.9 months ahead of onset.

RNA transcripts provided the source from which TCR beta CDR3 regions were amplified. A set of HTBI primers served as the primers for a first-round RT-PCR of the TCR CDR3. TCRdb ran MiXCR on the multiplex PCR reads and lists one entry per CDR3 protein. The table lists 370,000 or so distinct CDR3 sequences, 25% of them singletons. The sequence was obtained from a man in his forties or fifties with Graves' hyperthyroidism. The sequencing input was blood.

CDR3 loop: CASGTSESYEQYF. DNA of the CDR3: TGTGCCAGCGGAACTAGCGAATCCTACGAGCAGTACTTC. V gene TRBV12-3 or TRBV12-4 combines with J gene TRBJ2-7; 7 bases map to TRBD2. The junction had 5 bases not matched to a gene; V was cut back by 8 bases and J by 1 base. This CDR3 has 13 amino acids.